The T cell receptor (beta chain) under discussion was sequenced for a study of blood T cells in healthy people across ages. The V end lost 9 bases, the J end lost 5 bases, and 16 bases lay between the germline ends. The CDR3 runs 13 residues. Germline V lookup: CDR1 SNHLY, CDR2 FYNNEI. Primed by a sample-barcoded 5' primer and a J-beta primer mix, a second PCR proceeded for 7 to 11 cycles. TCRdb fed the 5' RACE reads into MiXCR, producing one record per CDR3 protein. The sample lists approximately 1,700,000 distinct CDR3 sequences, about two fifths occurring once. The rearrangement uses TRBV2 and TRBJ2-5; a possible D gene is TRBD1 (6 bases). This clonotype originated in a human donor in good health. Source material: blood. The CDR3 loop is CARQGDSDETQYF. For the CDR3, the DNA is TGTGCCAGACAGGGTGATTCTGACGAGACCCAGTACTTC. Full variable domain (remainder filled in from reference TRBV2 and TRBJ2-5): EPEVTQTPSHQVTQMGQEVILRCVPISNHLYFYWYRQILGQKVEFLVSFYNNEISEKSEIFDDQFSVERPDGSNFTLKIRSTKLEDSAMYFCARQGDSDETQYFGPGTRLLVL.